Included here is one TCR beta chain sequence, with context. What it binds is not known. As the method of synthesis, 5'RACE template switching with UMIs yielded TCR beta cDNA. One entry per CDR3 protein, without DNA, is what TCRdb gives after re-calling the 5' RACE reads. Found here are over 120,000 distinct CDR3 sequences; the top ten clones hold roughly 12%. This entry is derived from a study of T cells expressing NK-cell markers. Study-wide context: Sorted CD3+CD56+NKG2C+, CD3+CD56+NKG2C- and CD3+CD56-NKG2C+ T cells provided the TCR beta repertoires.

Points from the study as a whole: Dominant NKG2C+ clonotypes accounted for 1.0-7.0% of CD8+ T cells in several donors. In several donors, dominant clonotypes made up about 28.3-65% of CD3+CD56-NKG2C+ cells.

CDR1 and CDR2 from the germline V gene are LGHDT and YNNKEL (reference sequence). This CDR3 contains 16 residues. This chain connects TRBV3-1 to TRBJ2-1; TCRdb's D call of TRBD2 is untestable without DNA. Sequences were obtained from blood T cells: a sorted CD56 or NKG2C T cell subset, CD4+ or CD8+ T cells, or bulk PBMC T cells (not recorded which). The clonotype originates from a man aged 18 to 30 in good health. The CDR3 spells CASSLDLADYYNEQFF.